This paragraph reports one TCR beta chain. There is no known antigen for this receptor. No per-base quality is available; no much larger clone lies one base away. TCRbeta CDR3 regions were amplified from genomic DNA using the immunoSEQ Assay, a bias-controlled multiplex PCR. The paper's data handling went like this. Nucleated cell counts per sample were estimated from amplification of reference gene primers within the assay. To quantify the absolute abundance of each unique TCRbeta CDR3 rearrangement, sequence reads were collapsed and filtered. Productive Simpson clonality was computed per sample as the square root of Simpson's diversity index over productive rearrangements. TCRdb limited this immuneACCESS table to in-frame rearrangements with V and J called. A share of clones is missing; checked studies link under half to unresolved V genes, and the rest is unexplained. D and trimming come from the DNA, and the V and J calls and clone size come from that table. For this sample there are over 150,000 clones; about 85% appear just once. 0.63% of the sample is taken by the ten largest.

This record comes from a study of blood T cell repertoires in COVID-19 (dated by TCRdb to the early 2020s). Regarding the study in general: Collaborator samples came from the United States, Italy and Spain and covered acute and convalescent phases of COVID-19. The material from the prospective study consisted of cDNA or gDNA derived from T cells, B-cell-depleted T cells, or PBMCs. The dataset comprised deeply sampled blood TCRbeta repertoires from subjects exposed to, actively infected with, or recovered from COVID-19. The repertoires were made available in a free public database intended to serve as a resource for research on the immune response to SARS-CoV-2. Samples were obtained from the ongoing ImmuneRACE study (first 160 participants) and from some 1,200 subjects provided by 6 global collaborators. The sample metadata nearly always contained a de-identified subject ID, COVID-19 status, age in years and sex. Where available, HLA class I and class II types were taken from metadata supplied by the sample provider and were not determined by assay-based typing.

Overall results and qualifications from the work: The quantity of clinical and demographic metadata differed by source and by participant and was supplied without curation.

In Seattle, one collaborating source enrolled patients while the infection was active and tracked those patients longitudinally over the course of disease. Collaborating institutions collected whole blood in K2EDTA tubes following their own protocols. For TCRbeta analysis, collaborators shipped samples as frozen whole blood, isolated PBMCs, or DNA extracted from either of those sample types. The specimen was peripheral blood. This sequence was found in a man aged 55 to 70 with COVID-19, enrolled during active disease.

The CDR3 protein is CASSLGATGNTIYF. Read as DNA, the sequence is TGTGCCAGCAGCTTAGGGGCGACAGGAAACACCATATATTTT. The sequence joins TRBV7-2 to TRBJ1-3; the D gene is not confidently resolved. The CDR3, from cysteine to phenylalanine, totals 14 residues. Of the read, only the CDR3 DNA is kept; its 42 bases are in frame from base 1. In the germline V gene, CDR1 corresponds to SGHTA and CDR2 to FQGNSA. Trimming costs V 1 base and J 4 bases, and their ends lie 8 bases apart.